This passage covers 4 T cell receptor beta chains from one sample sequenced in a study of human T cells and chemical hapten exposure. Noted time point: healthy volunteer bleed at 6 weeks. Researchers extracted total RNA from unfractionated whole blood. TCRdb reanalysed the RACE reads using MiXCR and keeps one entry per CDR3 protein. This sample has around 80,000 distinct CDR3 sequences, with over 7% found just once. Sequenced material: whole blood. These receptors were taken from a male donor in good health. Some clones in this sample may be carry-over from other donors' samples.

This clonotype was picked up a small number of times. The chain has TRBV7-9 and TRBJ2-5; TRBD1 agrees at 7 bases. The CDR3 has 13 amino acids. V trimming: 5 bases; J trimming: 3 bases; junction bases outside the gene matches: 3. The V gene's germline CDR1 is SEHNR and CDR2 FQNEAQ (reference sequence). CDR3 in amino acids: CASSQGQKETQYF. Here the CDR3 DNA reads TGTGCCAGCAGCCAGGGACAGAAAGAGACCCAGTACTTC. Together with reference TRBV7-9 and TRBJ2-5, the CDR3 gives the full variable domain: DTGVSQNPRHKITKRGQNVTFRCDPISEHNRLYWYRQTLGQGPEFLTYFQNEAQLEKSRLLSDRFSAERPKGSFSTLEIQRTEQGDSAMYLCASSQGQKETQYFGPGTRLLVL.

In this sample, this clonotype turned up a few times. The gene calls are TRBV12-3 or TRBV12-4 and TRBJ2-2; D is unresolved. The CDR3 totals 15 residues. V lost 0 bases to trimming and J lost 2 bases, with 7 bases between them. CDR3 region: CASSLARRNTGELFF. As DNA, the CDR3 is TGTGCCAGCAGTTTAGCGCGGAGAAACACCGGGGAGCTGTTTTTT.

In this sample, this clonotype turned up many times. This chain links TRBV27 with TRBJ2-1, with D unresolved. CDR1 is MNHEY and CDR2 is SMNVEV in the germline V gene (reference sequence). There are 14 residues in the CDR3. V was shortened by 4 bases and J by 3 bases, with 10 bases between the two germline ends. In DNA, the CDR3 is TGTGCCAGCAGTTCAGCAGTGCACTACAATGAGCAGTTCTTC. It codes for CASSSAVHYNEQFF.

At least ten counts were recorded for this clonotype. CDR3 sequence: CASSLGGRPYEQYF. CDR3 in DNA: TGTGCCAGCAGCTTAGGGGGTAGACCCTACGAGCAGTACTTC. V is TRBV7-2 and J is TRBJ2-7; D is unclear. The CDR3 runs to 14 residues. Germline V gene sequence: CDR1 SGHTA, CDR2 FQGNSA. V was cut by 1 base and J by 2 bases, with 9 bases left in between.